Reported below is one T cell receptor (beta chain). This CDR3 spans 14 amino acids. CDR1 SEHNR and CDR2 FQNEAQ come from the germline V gene (reference sequence). These data belong to a study of T cells expressing NK-cell markers. TCRdb re-analyzed the 5' RACE reads; it lists each CDR3 protein once, without DNA. This sample lists approximately 150,000 distinct CDR3 sequences; its ten largest clones have 9.5% to 15%. This receptor was taken from a young man in good health. This rearrangement joins TRBV7-9 to TRBJ2-1. The specimen was blood T cells: a sorted CD56 or NKG2C T cell subset, CD4+ or CD8+ T cells, or bulk PBMC T cells (not recorded which). CDR3 in amino acids: CASSLGVSYNEQFF.